The 10 T cell receptor beta chains listed next were all sequenced from one sample in a study of blood T cells in healthy people across ages. Through a sample-barcoded 5' primer and a J-beta primer mix, a second PCR was run for about 6 to 11 cycles. A single record per CDR3 protein comes from TCRdb applying MiXCR to the 5' RACE reads. Among about 2 million distinct CDR3 sequences listed, roughly 49% were seen once. Specimen: blood. All receptors derive from a woman aged 40-49 years in good health.

The chain employs TRBV3-1 and TRBJ2-3; TRBD2 matches 8 bases. This CDR3 comprises 15 residues. Germline V gene data show CDR1 as LGHDT and CDR2 as YNNKEL (reference sequence). V shed 4 bases and J 7 bases; nucleotides not matched to a gene: 10. In DNA, the CDR3 is TGTGCCAGCAGCCCGGGACGAGCGGGGGTGAATACGCAGTATTTT. It specifies CASSPGRAGVNTQYF.

This chain joins TRBV20-1 and TRBJ1-2, with D possibly matching TRBD1 (6 bases). This CDR3 has 14 amino acids. CDR1 and CDR2 from the germline V gene are DFQATT and SNEGSKA (reference sequence). Trimming cost V 0 bases and J 4 bases, with 12 bases left between them. DNA of the CDR3: TGCAGTGCTAGAGATAGATTACAGGGCTATGGCTACACCTTC. Its protein is CSARDRLQGYGYTF.

This clonotype was observed a few times. The V gene is TRBV15, the J gene TRBJ2-6; D call uncertain. CDR3 size: 16 residues. V dropped 9 bases and J dropped 0 bases, with 15 bases sitting between them. Germline V gene lookup returns CDR1 LNHNV and CDR2 YYDKDF (reference sequence). DNA for the CDR3: TGTGCCACTCGGGCGGCCTCTTACTCTGGGGCCAACGTCCTGACTTTC. As protein: CATRAASYSGANVLTF.

The V call is TRBV7-2, the J call TRBJ2-1; D gene uncertain. The germline V and J ends were trimmed by 1 base and 11 bases, with 21 bases remaining between them. Germline CDR1 is SGHTA and CDR2 is FQGNSA. This CDR3 has 16 amino acids. The CDR3 nucleotides read TGTGCCAGCAGCTTAGGATTCATTTTACCGGAACATCAGCAGTTCTTC. It is translated as CASSLGFILPEHQQFF. Combining the CDR3 with reference TRBV7-2 and TRBJ2-1 gives the whole variable domain GAGVSQSPSNKVTEKGKDVELRCDPISGHTALYWYRQSLGQGLEFLIYFQGNSAPDKSGLPSDRFSAERTGGSVSTLTIQRTQQEDSAVYLCASSLGFILPEHQQFFGPGTRLTVL.

This chain uses TRBV15 with TRBJ2-1; TRBD2 matches at 8 bases. The CDR3 runs 16 residues. The V gene end was trimmed by 0 bases and the J gene end by 3 bases; junction bases not matched to a gene: 4. Germline V lookup: CDR1 LNHNV, CDR2 YYDKDF (reference sequence). The CDR3 protein is CATSRDLAGYYNEQFF. The CDR3, as DNA: TGTGCCACCAGCAGAGATTTAGCGGGATACTACAATGAGCAGTTCTTC.

The chain uses TRBV11-2 and TRBJ2-4; maybe TRBD2 (5 bases). Matching the DNA end better, TRBJ2-7 makes the J call doubtful. The germline gives CDR1 SGHAT, CDR2 FQNNGV. The length of the CDR3 is 13 residues. CDR3 DNA sequence: TGTGCCAGCAGCGCTGAACCCCGGGGCGAGCAGTACTTC. The encoded protein is CASSAEPRGEQYF.

The chain has TRBV18 and TRBJ2-5; D is unresolved. Germline assignment: CDR1 KGHSH and CDR2 LQKENI. CDR3 length equals 12 residues. Trimming pared 6 bases from V and 7 bases from J, leaving 12 bases between. In DNA form, the CDR3 reads TGTGCCAGCTCCGACGTTATTATGACCCAGTACTTC. Protein product: CASSDVIMTQYF.

The chain is built from TRBV12-3 or TRBV12-4 and TRBJ2-3; TRBD2 is a possible D gene (7 bases). Trimming took off 4 bases at V and 2 bases at J, with 13 bases between the two ends. The CDR3 loop spans 15 amino acids. CDR3 region: CASSWEGTTTDTQYF. In nucleotides, the CDR3 is TGTGCCAGCAGTTGGGAGGGGACAACCACAGATACGCAGTATTTT.

The V gene is TRBV4-1, the J gene TRBJ2-5, with D unresolved. The DNA matches TRBJ2-7 better at its end, which makes the J call doubtful. The germline CDR1 and CDR2 sequences are MGHRA and YSYEKL. The CDR3 spans 16 residues. This CDR3 is CASSQESDKPGYEQYF. CDR3 DNA: TGCGCCAGCAGCCAAGAAAGCGACAAACCGGGCTACGAGCAGTACTTC.

The rearrangement joins TRBV7-2 to TRBJ1-2, with a weak D call TRBD1 (5 bases). The CDR3 consists of 13 residues. Germline CDR1 and CDR2: SGHTA and FQGNSA. Trimming pared 9 bases from V and 4 bases from J, leaving 15 bases between. The DNA for the CDR3 is TGTGCCAGTCTTGGGGGAGACACCTATGGCTACACCTTC. It translates to CASLGGDTYGYTF.